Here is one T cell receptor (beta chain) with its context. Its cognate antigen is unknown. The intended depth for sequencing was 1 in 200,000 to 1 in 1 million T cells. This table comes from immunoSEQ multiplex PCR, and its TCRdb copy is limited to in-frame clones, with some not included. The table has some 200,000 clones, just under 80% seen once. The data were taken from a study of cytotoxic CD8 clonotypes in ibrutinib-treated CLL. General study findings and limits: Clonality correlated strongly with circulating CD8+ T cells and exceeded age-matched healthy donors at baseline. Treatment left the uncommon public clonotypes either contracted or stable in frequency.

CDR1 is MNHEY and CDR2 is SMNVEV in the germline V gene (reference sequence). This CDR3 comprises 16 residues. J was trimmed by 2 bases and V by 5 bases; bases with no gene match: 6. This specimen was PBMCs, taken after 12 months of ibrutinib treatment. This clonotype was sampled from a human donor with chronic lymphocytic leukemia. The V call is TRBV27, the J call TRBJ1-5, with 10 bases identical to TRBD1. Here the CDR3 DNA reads TGTGCCAGCAGTGCCACCGGGACAGGGGGCAATCAGCCCCAGCATTTT. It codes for CASSATGTGGNQPQHF.